The next 16 T cell receptor beta chains were all read from a single sample in a study of blood T cell repertoires in COVID-19. Profiling relied on immunoSEQ multiplex PCR, and the TCRdb table lists in-frame clones only, not all of them. The top ten hold over 7.5% of the sample, which has about 250,000 clones, about 79% seen once. What was sequenced was peripheral blood. The receptors stem from a man older than 75 with acute or convalescent COVID-19.

This sequence joins TRBV28 and TRBJ2-4, with D unresolved. V lost 2 bases and J lost 2, with 10 bases in between. The length of the CDR3 is 15 residues. Germline values: CDR1 MDHEN, CDR2 SYDVKM. The CDR3: CASSLPDKSKNIQYF. The CDR3 DNA reads as TGTGCCAGCAGTTTACCCGACAAGTCCAAAAACATTCAGTACTTC.

The V call is TRBV2, the J call TRBJ2-1; 8 bases are a match to TRBD2. The V and J ends lost 5 bases and 15 bases, in that order; junction bases with no gene match: 6. Germline assignment: CDR1 SNHLY and CDR2 FYNNEI. The CDR3 is 11 amino acids. The CDR3 bases are TGTGCCAGCAGTCCGACTAGCGTGGGGTTCTTC. Residues: CASSPTSVGFF.

The chain employs TRBV3-1 (or the pseudogene TRBV3-2) and TRBJ1-3, with 7 positions matching TRBD1. The CDR3 runs to 17 residues. Looked up from germline, CDR1 is LGHDT and CDR2 is YNNKEL (reference sequence). With 4 bases clipped from V and 0 bases from J, the junction kept 9 bases outside the gene matches. CDR3 DNA sequence: TGTGCCAGCAGCCCGTTGGGGCAGGGGGGCTCTGGAAACACCATATATTTT. It specifies CASSPLGQGGSGNTIYF.

This clone was found a few times. This sequence joins TRBV5-4 and TRBJ1-2; D not resolved. The CDR3 covers 17 residues. CDR1 and CDR2 (germline): SGHNT, YYREEE (reference sequence). Trimming removed 1 base at V and 7 bases at J, with 23 bases between. This CDR3 reads CASSLMGGSDSVRGYTF. The CDR3 nucleotides are TGTGCCAGCAGCTTGATGGGAGGGTCGGACTCAGTCCGTGGCTACACCTTC.

This chain joins TRBV21-1 and TRBJ1-6. TRBV21-1 is deemed a pseudogene. The CDR3 contains 15 residues. The CDR3 protein is CASSKVRGRDSPLHF. The CDR3 region has the DNA TGTGCCAGCAGCAAAGTCAGAGGGAGGGATTCACCCCTCCACTTT.

The chain has TRBV6-6 and TRBJ1-6; D gene ambiguous. The length of the CDR3 is 14 residues. Germline lookup yields CDR1 MNHNY and CDR2 SVGAGI (reference sequence). The V and J ends lost 2 bases and 3 bases respectively, with 5 bases between them. CDR3 region: CASSYDNYNSPLHF. The CDR3 DNA sequence: TGTGCCAGCAGTTACGACAACTATAATTCACCCCTCCACTTT.

The chain recombines TRBV6-2 or TRBV6-3 with TRBJ2-7, with unresolved D. Germline V gene data show CDR1 as MNHEY and CDR2 as SVGEGT. The ends were cut back, 2 bases at V and 1 base at J, with 15 bases in the middle. The CDR3 contains 16 residues. This CDR3 is CASSYPLNRQSYEQYF. The CDR3 nucleotides read TGTGCCAGCAGTTACCCCCTGAACAGACAATCCTACGAGCAGTACTTC.

This clone was seen only a few times. V usage is TRBV18 and J usage is TRBJ1-1; D not resolved. Germline V gene sequence: CDR1 KGHSH, CDR2 LQKENI. This CDR3 is built from 14 residues. V was pared by 3 bases and J by 5 bases, with 13 bases between. In nucleotides, the CDR3 is TGTGCCAGCTCACCTCCAAACGGCGGTACTGAAGCTTTCTTT. As protein: CASSPPNGGTEAFF.

CDR3 in amino acids: CASRPRQGRNQPQHF. In DNA form, the CDR3 reads TGTGCCAGCAGGCCCAGACAGGGGCGCAATCAGCCCCAGCATTTT. The chain employs TRBV28 and TRBJ1-5, with 8 bases identical to TRBD1. Germline V gene lookup returns CDR1 MDHEN and CDR2 SYDVKM. This CDR3 comprises 15 residues. Germline trimming cut 6 bases from V and 2 bases from J; bases unmatched to any gene: 6.

This chain connects TRBV24-1 to TRBJ1-6; D ambiguous. Germline lookup yields CDR1 KGHDR and CDR2 SFDVKD. The CDR3 is made up of 13 amino acids. Trimming stripped 3 bases from V and 7 bases from J, with 6 bases between. CDR3 amino acids: CATSDGGNSPLHF. The DNA for the CDR3 is TGTGCCACCAGTGATGGCGGGAATTCACCCCTCCACTTT.

This chain links TRBV6-6 with TRBJ2-2, with 9 bases identical to TRBD1. The junction had 3 bases not matched to a gene; V was cut back by 1 base and J by 3 bases. Germline V gene sequence: CDR1 MNHNY, CDR2 SVGAGI (reference sequence). This CDR3 has 16 amino acids. The CDR3 is CASSYFGTGYTGELFF. DNA for the CDR3: TGTGCCAGCAGTTACTTCGGGACAGGGTACACCGGGGAGCTGTTTTTT.

The chain carries TRBV30 and TRBJ2-1; D might be TRBD1 (6 bases). This CDR3 is 14 amino acids long. The V and J ends lost 3 bases and 8 bases respectively, with 17 bases between them. Germline V gene lookup returns CDR1 GTSNPN and CDR2 SVGIG (reference sequence). Here the CDR3 DNA reads TGTGCCTGGAGGACGGGACAATCCAGGGATGAGCAGTTCTTC. It specifies CAWRTGQSRDEQFF.

This clone was seen only once. The chain has TRBV3-1 (or the pseudogene TRBV3-2) and TRBJ1-3; unclear D gene. The V gene lost 1 base and the J gene lost 2 bases, with 6 bases spanning the gap. The CDR3 runs to 14 residues. From germline, CDR1 is LGHDT and CDR2 YNNKEL (reference sequence). The CDR3 region is CASSQAGAGNTIYF. The DNA of the CDR3 is TGTGCCAGCAGCCAAGCCGGGGCTGGAAACACCATATATTTT.

The chain combines TRBV20-1 with TRBJ1-2; 7 bases line up with TRBD1. This CDR3 has 14 residues. Losses at the gene ends were 3 bases for V and 4 bases for J; bases not matched to a gene: 8. Per the germline V gene, CDR1 is DFQATT and CDR2 is SNEGSKA (reference sequence). CDR3 sequence (DNA): TGCAGTGCTAGTCAGACAGGGCACCTCTATGGCTACACCTTC. This encodes CSASQTGHLYGYTF.

On this clone itself: Within the sample, other DNA sequences also encode this same CDR3. V gene TRBV3-1 (or the pseudogene TRBV3-2) combines with J gene TRBJ2-1; tentative D call: TRBD2 (7 bases). In germline, CDR1 is LGHDT, CDR2 YNNKEL (reference sequence). The ends were cut back, 4 bases at V and 2 bases at J, with 12 bases in the middle. The CDR3 sequence is 15 residues long. The CDR3 here is CASSPSGGPYNEQFF. CDR3 coding DNA: TGTGCCAGCAGCCCCTCCGGGGGGCCCTACAATGAGCAGTTCTTC.

The rearrangement joins TRBV15 to TRBJ1-5; possibly TRBD1 for D (5 bases). V was pared by 0 bases and J by 5 bases, with 11 bases between. Germline V CDR1 and CDR2: LNHNV, YYDKDF (reference sequence). CDR3 size: 15 residues. The CDR3 nucleotides read TGTGCCACCAGCAGAGATCAGGGTAAATATCAGCCCCAGCATTTT. Protein: CATSRDQGKYQPQHF. The full variable domain, in which reference TRBV15 and TRBJ1-5 provide the parts outside the CDR3, is DAMVIQNPRYQVTQFGKPVTLSCSQTLNHNVMYWYQQKSSQAPKLLFHYYDKDFNNEADTPDNFQSRRPNTSFCFLDIRSPGLGDTAMYLCATSRDQGKYQPQHFGDGTRLSIL.